A single sample gave rise to the 17 T cell receptor beta chains below, sequenced in a study of vaccination effects on CD4 cells after COVID-19. Repertoires were generated with immunoSEQ multiplex PCR, while TCRdb's copy carries only in-frame clones and drops some. The sample has tens of thousands of clones; around 81% are singletons. Under the ViraFEST assay, PBMC were stimulated with viral peptide pools so that antigen-specific CD4+ T cells expanded. Sequencing was performed afterwards. Between days 9 and 11 of culture, CD4+ T cells were separated out. Every participant took two doses of the BNT162b2 or mRNA-1273 vaccine. Their antigens are not known. The specimen was CD4+ T cells from PBMCs cultured with HCoV-229E spike peptides, collected after COVID-19 vaccination. The receptors were gathered from a human donor who received a COVID-19 vaccine.

The J gene is TRBJ1-1, the V gene TRBV7-9; 7 bases are shared with TRBD1. This CDR3 contains 14 residues. V was clipped by 4 bases and J by 5 bases; unmatched bases: 7. The germline V gene has CDR1 SEHNR and CDR2 FQNEAQ (reference sequence). The CDR3 protein is CASSSTGVRTEAFF. As DNA, the CDR3 is TGTGCCAGCAGCTCTACAGGGGTTAGGACTGAAGCTTTCTTT.

The genes are TRBV18 and TRBJ2-5; 10 bases agree with TRBD1. This CDR3 comprises 15 residues. Trimming took 6 bases from V and 2 from J; bases not matched to a gene: 6. Germline loops: CDR1 KGHSH, CDR2 LQKENI. The CDR3 here is CASSAGTGAQETQYF. Written as DNA, the CDR3 is TGTGCCAGCTCGGCCGGGACAGGGGCACAAGAGACCCAGTACTTC.

The DNA of the CDR3 is TGTGCCAGCAGCGTAGGGTGGGGGGGCCCGGATGAGCAGTTCTTC. Encoded protein: CASSVGWGGPDEQFF. The J gene is TRBJ2-1, the V gene TRBV9; a weak D match, TRBD2 (7 bases). Germline V gene data show CDR1 as SGDLS and CDR2 as YYNGEE. CDR3 size: 15 residues. Trimming took off 0 bases at V and 8 bases at J, with 15 bases between the two ends.

The chain couples TRBV6-5 to TRBJ2-5; TRBD1 matches 9 bases. Trimming took 5 bases from V and 2 from J; bases not matched to a gene: 6. CDR1 and CDR2 (germline): MNHEY, SVGAGI. This CDR3 has 15 amino acids. The CDR3 DNA sequence: TGTGCCAGCAGTAAAACAGGGGGCAGGCAAGAGACCCAGTACTTC. This encodes CASSKTGGRQETQYF.

This clone was seen more than once but under ten times. The chain employs TRBV29-1 and TRBJ2-2, with 7 nucleotides matching TRBD1. CDR3 length: 14 amino acids. Germline CDR1 reads SQVTM; CDR2 reads ANQGSEA. The V and J ends lost 7 bases and 2 bases, in that order; junction bases with no gene match: 7. CDR3 coding DNA: TGCAGCGCCCTGGGACAGATAAACACCGGGGAGCTGTTTTTT. Protein sequence: CSALGQINTGELFF.

The V call is TRBV5-6, the J call TRBJ2-5; the D gene is possibly TRBD1 (5 bases). This CDR3 is built from 14 residues. V shed 0 bases and J shed 4 bases, with 10 bases lying between them. The germline gives CDR1 SGHDT, CDR2 YYEEEE. The CDR3 region has the DNA TGTGCCAGCAGCTTGGCTTGGGGCGGAGAGACCCAGTACTTC. Its protein product is CASSLAWGGETQYF.

For this clone: One junction end does not reproduce the germline sequence, and a read error may be involved. The V call is TRBV14, the J call TRBJ2-1; 11 bases fit TRBD1. This CDR3 has 16 amino acids. The germline gives CDR1 SGHDN, CDR2 FVKESK. The CDR3 nucleotides read TGTGCCAGCAGTCAAGGACAGGGGGCGTCCTACAATGAGCAGTTCTTC. Protein: CASSQGQGASYNEQFF.

V and J are TRBV19 and TRBJ1-2; a weak D match, TRBD1 (5 bases). There are 14 residues in the CDR3. Trimming stripped 4 bases from V and 5 bases from J, with 14 bases between. The germline CDR1 and CDR2 sequences are LNHDA and SQIVND (reference sequence). The CDR3 nucleotides read TGTGCCAGTAGTACGTCGCAGGGAAGGTATGGCTACACCTTC. This gives the protein CASSTSQGRYGYTF.

This chain joins TRBV25-1 and TRBJ1-2; D is possibly TRBD1 (6 bases). The CDR3 runs 13 residues. Germline CDR1 reads MGHDK; CDR2 reads SYGVNS. V gave up 7 bases and J gave up 4 bases, with 13 bases separating them. DNA for the CDR3: TGTGCCAGCACCCCCCCAGGGGCCTATGGCTACACCTTC. This encodes CASTPPGAYGYTF.

The rearrangement uses TRBV7-8 and TRBJ2-4, with D perhaps matching TRBD1 (6 bases). Germline loops: CDR1 SGHVS, CDR2 FQNEAQ. Trimming pared 2 bases from V and 4 bases from J, leaving 12 bases between. There are 15 residues in the CDR3. CDR3 sequence: CASSLLGQGKNIQYF. The DNA of the CDR3 is TGTGCCAGCAGCTTATTAGGTCAGGGGAAAAACATTCAGTACTTC.

The chain has TRBV5-6 and TRBJ2-2; D might be TRBD2 (6 bases). The CDR3 length is 16 residues. V was cut by 4 bases and J by 4 bases, with 17 bases left in between. Germline CDR1 and CDR2: SGHDT and YYEEEE. DNA of the CDR3: TGTGCCAGCAGCCAAACCGGGAGCTTAGGCACCGGGGAGCTGTTTTTT. Its translation is CASSQTGSLGTGELFF.

The chain recombines TRBV30 with TRBJ1-2; D remains unclear. Germline CDR1 GTSNPN, CDR2 SVGIG (reference sequence). The CDR3 consists of 14 residues. V dropped 5 bases and J dropped 3 bases, with 16 bases sitting between them. CDR3 bases: TGTGCCTGGGGCTCCGGGCGGAATGACTATGGCTACACCTTC. This codes for CAWGSGRNDYGYTF.

This clone was seen just once. V gene TRBV7-2 combines with J gene TRBJ2-5; 7 positions match TRBD1. This CDR3 region has 13 residues. With V trimmed by 8 bases and J by 4 bases, 7 bases remained unmatched. Germline V gene sequence: CDR1 SGHTA, CDR2 FQGNSA. CDR3 in DNA: TGTGCCAGCTTCGACAGGGTTCCAGAGACCCAGTACTTC. Its translation: CASFDRVPETQYF.

V gene TRBV2 combines with J gene TRBJ2-3; D could derive from TRBD1 or TRBD2 (6 bases each). Germline V CDR1 and CDR2: SNHLY, FYNNEI. The ends were cut back, 8 bases at V and 1 base at J, with 10 bases in the middle. This CDR3 has 13 amino acids. The CDR3 nucleotides read TGTGCCAGCGGGGGGCGGGGCACAGATACGCAGTATTTT. The encoded protein is CASGGRGTDTQYF.

The genes are TRBV6-1 and TRBJ2-5; D is perhaps TRBD2 (6 bases). Trimming pared 2 bases from V and 7 bases from J, leaving 14 bases between. The CDR3 is 14 amino acids. Per the germline V gene, CDR1 is MNHNS and CDR2 is SASEGT. The chain's CDR3 is CASSEIGGVLTQYF. The CDR3 nucleotides are TGTGCCAGCAGTGAAATTGGCGGGGTTCTGACCCAGTACTTC.

This clone was seen only a few times. The chain carries TRBV2 and TRBJ1-3; no definite D call. CDR3 length: 12 residues. The germline V and J ends were trimmed by 6 bases and 0 bases, with 3 bases remaining between them. Germline V lookup: CDR1 SNHLY, CDR2 FYNNEI. The CDR3 spells CASRGSGNTIYF. DNA of the CDR3: TGTGCCAGCAGGGGCTCTGGAAACACCATATATTTT.

The gene calls are TRBV5-4 and TRBJ1-5; D gene ambiguous. The V gene lost 5 bases and the J gene lost 5 bases, with 11 bases spanning the gap. The CDR3 spans 13 residues. CDR1 and CDR2 from the germline V gene are SGHNT and YYREEE (reference sequence). DNA for the CDR3: TGTGCCAGCAGTTACGACTGGGATCAGCCCCAGCATTTT. It specifies CASSYDWDQPQHF.